This T cell receptor (beta chain) originates from a study of CD8 T cells in Susac syndrome. CDR1 and CDR2 from the germline V gene are LNHDA and SQIVND (reference sequence). CDR3 length: 15 amino acids. V gave up 5 bases and J gave up 1 base; unmatched junction bases: 3. Random hexamers were used to reverse transcribe an amount of about 0.45 to 1 ug RNA. TCRdb ran MiXCR on the immunoSEQ multiplex PCR reads and lists one entry per CDR3 protein. This table holds more than 100,000 distinct CDR3 sequences, 80% found once. V is TRBV19 and J is TRBJ2-1; 9 bases are shared with TRBD1. The source of this sequence is a human donor with multiple sclerosis. Sample: CD8+ T cells from PBMCs. CDR3 amino acids: CASSHGTGSYNEQFF. CDR3 sequence (DNA): TGTGCCAGTAGTCACGGGACAGGGTCCTACAATGAGCAGTTCTTC.